This T cell receptor beta chain was profiled in a study of blood T cell repertoires in COVID-19. The CDR3 consists of 15 residues. CDR1 is SEHNR and CDR2 is FQNEAQ in the germline V gene (reference sequence). The ends lost 5 bases at V and 1 base at J; junction bases unmatched: 7. Repertoires were generated with immunoSEQ multiplex PCR, while TCRdb's copy carries only in-frame clones and drops some. The top ten hold approximately 8.6% of the sample, which has almost 250,000 clones, roughly 85% seen once. The receptor was isolated from a woman between 50 and 59 years old with acute COVID-19. The sequenced sample was PBMCs or T cells enriched from blood (not recorded which). The rearrangement joins TRBV7-9 to TRBJ1-1; 7 nucleotides line up with TRBD1. As DNA, the CDR3 is TGTGCCAGCAGCCCAGGGACAGCCAGGAACACTGAAGCTTTCTTT. Translated: CASSPGTARNTEAFF. Full variable domain (outside the CDR3, taken from reference TRBV7-9 and TRBJ1-1): DTGVSQNPRHKITKRGQNVTFRCDPISEHNRLYWYRQTLGQGPEFLTYFQNEAQLEKSRLLSDRFSAERPKGSFSTLEIQRTEQGDSAMYLCASSPGTARNTEAFFGQGTRLTVV.